The clone carrying this TCR beta chain was observed once. The antigen is undetermined. Generated by immunoSEQ multiplex PCR, the TCRdb table keeps only in-frame clones and is missing some. Of about 82,000 clones listed, more than 85% are singletons. This CDR3 is built from 13 residues. CDR1 SGHNT and CDR2 YYREEE come from the germline V gene (reference sequence). V was clipped by 0 bases and J by 7 bases, with 8 bases between them. This sample was included in a study of graft-versus-host responses after intestinal transplantation. V and J are TRBV5-4 and TRBJ2-1, with D hard to call. The sequencing here drew on unstimulated CD4+ T cells sorted from spleen or lymph node cells, taken before transplant. The receptor's source is a human donor who was the organ donor for an intestinal transplant. The CDR3 DNA sequence: TGTGCCAGCAGCTTGGCCCTACCTAATGAGCAGTTCTTC. As protein: CASSLALPNEQFF.